These T cell receptor beta chains were read from a single sample in a study of molecular identifiers for immune sequencing clone quantification. TCRdb passed the PCR reads through MiXCR, listing each CDR3 protein once. The table includes about 70,000 distinct CDR3 sequences, roughly 20% detected once. The material sequenced was naive CD8+ T cells from blood, with Jurkat cell RNA spiked in. These receptors all stem from a human donor in good health. Some libraries in this study had Jurkat cell RNA spiked in. The CDR3 runs from the conserved cysteine through the conserved F or W. D genes are given only for firm matches. Clone size is not always given. Where it is, it says once, few, many or a class for expanded clones.

cdr3_length,j_call,v_call,d_call,clone_size,cdr3_aa,cdr3_nt
17,TRBJ2-5,TRBV20-1,.,many,CSASLLQTMNHQETQYF,TGCAGTGCTAGCCTTTTACAGACGATGAACCACCAAGAGACCCAGTACTTC
15,TRBJ2-7,TRBV27,.,once,CASSLLPGITYEQYF,TGTGCCAGCAGTTTATTACCCGGGATCACCTACGAGCAGTACTTC
12,TRBJ1-1,TRBV11-2,.,many,CATTEGTTEAFF,TGTGCCACCACAGAGGGTACAACTGAAGCTTTCTTT
16,TRBJ1-4,TRBV11-2,.,many,CASSSGQYATNEKLFF,TGTGCCAGCAGCTCCGGACAGTATGCAACTAATGAAAAACTGTTTTTT
13,TRBJ2-2,TRBV20-1,.,many,CSIRQLNTGELFF,TGCAGCATCCGTCAGTTGAACACCGGGGAGCTGTTTTTT
15,TRBJ2-1,TRBV29-1,.,.,CSVVLRQGSYNEQFF,TGCAGCGTTGTCTTGAGGCAGGGCTCCTACAATGAGCAGTTCTTC
13,TRBJ2-7,TRBV19,.,few,CASSAGSTYEQYF,TGTGCCAGTAGTGCAGGGAGTACCTACGAGCAGTACTTC
15,TRBJ2-7,TRBV6-2/TRBV6-3,.,many,CASSARTLQGFEQYF,TGTGCCAGCAGCGCCCGCACACTTCAGGGGTTCGAGCAGTACTTC
12,TRBJ1-5,TRBV7-9,.,many,CASSHQNQPQHF,TGTGCCAGCAGCCACCAGAATCAGCCCCAGCATTTT
15,TRBJ2-5,TRBV11-2,TRBD2,many,CASSLTASGKETQYF,TGTGCCAGCAGCCTCACGGCTAGCGGGAAAGAGACCCAGTACTTC
12,TRBJ2-7,TRBV27,.,few,CASRDSSYEQYF,TGTGCCAGCAGGGATTCTAGCTACGAGCAGTACTTC
18,TRBJ2-3,TRBV2,.,.,CASSHEVGSGVPRDTQYF,TGTGCCAGCAGTCACGAGGTCGGTAGCGGAGTCCCTCGGGATACGCAGTATTTT
12,TRBJ2-7,TRBV28,.,many,CASSMWDHEQYF,TGTGCCAGCAGTATGTGGGACCACGAGCAGTACTTC
15,TRBJ2-7,TRBV28,TRBD1,many,CASSPGTGGPYEQYF,TGTGCCAGCAGCCCCGGGACAGGGGGACCCTACGAGCAGTACTTC
15,TRBJ2-7,TRBV29-1,TRBD1,.,CSVEEKGQGTYEQYF,TGCAGCGTTGAGGAGAAAGGACAGGGTACCTACGAGCAGTACTTC
12,TRBJ2-2,TRBV7-9,.,many,CAKGRSTGELFF,TGTGCCAAAGGGAGGAGCACCGGGGAGCTGTTTTTT
16,TRBJ2-4,TRBV13,TRBD2,many,CASSLRSLAAKNIQYF,TGTGCCAGCAGCTTACGATCACTAGCGGCCAAAAACATTCAGTACTTC
15,TRBJ2-1,TRBV18,.,.,CASSLTESSYNEQFF,TGTGCCAGCTCACTGACAGAGAGCTCCTACAATGAGCAGTTCTTC
14,TRBJ2-1,TRBV5-1,.,.,CASTVWVSDNEQFF,TGCGCCAGCACAGTTTGGGTATCCGACAATGAGCAGTTCTTC
16,TRBJ1-6,TRBV3-1,.,many,CASSQQRESYNSPLHF,TGTGCCAGCAGCCAGCAACGGGAATCCTATAATTCACCCCTCCACTTT